This T cell receptor beta chain was profiled in a study of blood T cell repertoires in COVID-19. As for the study in general: Acute-phase and convalescent COVID-19 samples originated in the United States, Italy and Spain. T cells, B-cell-depleted T cells, or PBMCs provided the cDNA or gDNA that served as material.

Deletions cut 3 bases from V and 1 base from J, with 12 bases between. This CDR3 comprises 15 residues. Germline values: CDR1 SEHNR, CDR2 FQNEAQ (reference sequence). Study processing details: By means of reference gene primer amplification, nucleated cell counts were estimated. This table comes from immunoSEQ multiplex PCR, and its TCRdb copy is limited to in-frame clones, with some not included. That table gives V, J and clone size, and the DNA gave D and trimming. The sample holds 200,000 to 250,000 clones; about four fifths are singletons and the top ten take over 7.5%. The V call is TRBV7-9, the J call TRBJ1-1, with a weak D call TRBD1 (5 bases). The source material was peripheral blood. This clonotype was sampled from a man older than 75 with acute or convalescent COVID-19. CDR3 amino acids: CASSLGGGWNTEAFF. CDR3 DNA: TGTGCCAGCAGCTTGGGTGGGGGGTGGAACACTGAAGCTTTCTTT.